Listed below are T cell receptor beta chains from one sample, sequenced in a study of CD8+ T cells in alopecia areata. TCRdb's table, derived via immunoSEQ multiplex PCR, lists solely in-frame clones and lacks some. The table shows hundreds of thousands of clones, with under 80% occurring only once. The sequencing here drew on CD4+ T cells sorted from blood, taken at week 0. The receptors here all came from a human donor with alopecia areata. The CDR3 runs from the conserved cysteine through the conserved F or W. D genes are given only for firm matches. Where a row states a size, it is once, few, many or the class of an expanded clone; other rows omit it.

CDR3: CASSVFDRNTEAFF
DNA: TGTGCCAGCAGCGTATTCGACAGGAACACTGAAGCTTTCTTT
size: -
J: TRBJ1-1
D: -
V: TRBV9

CDR3: CASSLGQGSYNEQFF
DNA: TGCGCCAGCAGCTTGGGGCAGGGGTCCTACAATGAGCAGTTCTTC
size: -
J: TRBJ2-1
D: -
V: TRBV5-1

CDR3: CASSLGGQENTEAFF
DNA: TGTGCCAGCAGCTTAGGAGGACAGGAGAACACTGAAGCTTTCTTT
size: -
J: TRBJ1-1
D: TRBD1
V: TRBV7-3

CDR3: CASSLGAFF
DNA: TGTGCCAGCAGCTTGGGGGCTTTCTTT
size: -
J: TRBJ1-1
D: -
V: TRBV7-2

CDR3: CASSHSGPYEQYF
DNA: TGTGCCAGCAGCCATTCTGGGCCCTACGAGCAGTACTTC
size: -
J: TRBJ2-7
D: -
V: TRBV4-2

CDR3: CAWSPLERTNVLTF
DNA: TGTGCCTGGAGCCCCCTGGAACGCACCAACGTCCTGACTTTC
size: -
J: TRBJ2-6
D: -
V: TRBV30

CDR3: CAISDRAIQETQYF
DNA: TGTGCCATCAGTGATAGGGCGATTCAAGAGACCCAGTACTTC
size: few
J: TRBJ2-5
D: -
V: TRBV10-3

CDR3: CASSLKGPADTQYF
DNA: TGTGCCAGCAGCTTGAAAGGACCCGCGGATACGCAGTATTTT
size: -
J: TRBJ2-3
D: -
V: TRBV7-9

CDR3: CASSGGTVVQETQYF
DNA: TGTGCCAGCAGCGGCGGGACAGTGGTTCAGGAGACCCAGTACTTC
size: once
J: TRBJ2-5
D: -
V: TRBV9

CDR3: CASSQTRGSGGLEQFF
DNA: TGTGCCAGCAGCCAAACCAGGGGTAGCGGGGGGCTTGAGCAGTTCTTC
size: -
J: TRBJ2-1
D: TRBD2
V: TRBV4-2

CDR3: CASSLSYQETQYF
DNA: TGTGCCAGCAGTTTATCTTACCAAGAGACCCAGTACTTC
size: -
J: TRBJ2-5
D: -
V: TRBV27

CDR3: CASSLLGGLKTEAFF
DNA: TGCGCCAGCAGCTTATTAGGGGGATTGAAGACTGAAGCTTTCTTT
size: -
J: TRBJ1-1
D: -
V: TRBV5-1

CDR3: CASSPGGQGLGYTF
DNA: TGTGCCAGCAGCCCAGGCGGGCAGGGACTCGGCTACACCTTC
size: few
J: TRBJ1-2
D: -
V: TRBV5-5

CDR3: CASSALLDSLSYNEQFF
DNA: TGTGCCAGCAGCGCATTACTCGACAGCCTCTCCTACAATGAGCAGTTCTTC
size: -
J: TRBJ2-1
D: -
V: TRBV7-9

CDR3: CATRAGQLNTGELFF
DNA: TGTGCCACCCGGGCGGGGCAGCTTAACACCGGGGAGCTGTTTTTT
size: -
J: TRBJ2-2
D: -
V: TRBV15

CDR3: CASSQGGTGAYEQYF
DNA: TGTGCCAGCAGCCAAGGCGGGACAGGAGCCTACGAGCAGTACTTC
size: -
J: TRBJ2-7
D: TRBD1
V: TRBV14

CDR3: CASSPVDRDYGYTF
DNA: TGTGCCAGCTCACCGGTGGACAGGGACTATGGCTACACCTTC
size: -
J: TRBJ1-2
D: TRBD1
V: TRBV18

CDR3: CASSLEGLATFEQYF
DNA: TGTGCCAGCAGCTTAGAGGGACTAGCTACTTTCGAGCAGTACTTC
size: -
J: TRBJ2-7
D: TRBD2
V: TRBV7-2

CDR3: CAWSRPNTEAFF
DNA: TGTGCCTGGAGTCGCCCTAACACTGAAGCTTTCTTT
size: -
J: TRBJ1-1
D: -
V: TRBV30

CDR3: CASMTTGRMYGYTF
DNA: TGTGCCAGCATGACAACAGGGAGGATGTATGGCTACACCTTC
size: -
J: TRBJ1-2
D: -
V: TRBV5-6

CDR3: CSVRFGGGGETQYF
DNA: TGCAGCGTTCGTTTTGGAGGGGGCGGAGAGACCCAGTACTTC
size: -
J: TRBJ2-5
D: -
V: TRBV29-1

CDR3: CSGRDRAYEQYF
DNA: TGCAGCGGCCGGGACAGGGCCTACGAGCAGTACTTC
size: -
J: TRBJ2-7
D: TRBD1
V: TRBV29-1

CDR3: CAWSRGANGYTF
DNA: TGTGCCTGGAGTAGAGGGGCTAATGGCTACACCTTC
size: -
J: TRBJ1-2
D: -
V: TRBV30

CDR3: CASSAEDRGEETQYF
DNA: TGTGCCAGCAGCGCCGAGGACAGGGGGGAAGAGACCCAGTACTTC
size: -
J: TRBJ2-5
D: TRBD1
V: TRBV9

CDR3: CASSVDGTVNTEAFF
DNA: TGCGCCAGCAGCGTAGACGGGACAGTGAACACTGAAGCTTTCTTT
size: once
J: TRBJ1-1
D: TRBD1
V: TRBV5-1

CDR3: CASSSSGGREETQYF
DNA: TGTGCCAGCAGCTCGTCCGGGGGCAGGGAAGAGACCCAGTACTTC
size: -
J: TRBJ2-5
D: -
V: TRBV7-2

CDR3: CASNLGEGLGPLHF
DNA: TGTGCCAGCAATCTAGGAGAGGGGCTTGGGCCCCTCCACTTT
size: -
J: TRBJ1-6
D: -
V: TRBV6-5

CDR3: CSGQGGSYEQYF
DNA: TGCAGCGGGCAGGGTGGCTCCTACGAGCAGTACTTC
size: -
J: TRBJ2-7
D: -
V: TRBV29-1

CDR3: CAWTHQETQYF
DNA: TGTGCCTGGACACACCAAGAGACCCAGTACTTC
size: -
J: TRBJ2-5
D: -
V: TRBV30

CDR3: CASSLAFNKGASYNEQFF
DNA: TGCGCCAGCAGCTTGGCCTTTAACAAGGGGGCTTCCTACAATGAGCAGTTCTTC
size: -
J: TRBJ2-1
D: TRBD1
V: TRBV5-1

CDR3: CASSRGALYNEQFF
DNA: TGTGCCAGCAGCCGGGGGGCTCTCTACAATGAGCAGTTCTTC
size: few
J: TRBJ2-1
D: -
V: TRBV14

CDR3: CASSFRLDPRGSTDTQYF
DNA: TGTGCCAGCAGTTTTCGTCTAGACCCAAGGGGGAGCACAGATACGCAGTATTTT
size: -
J: TRBJ2-3
D: -
V: TRBV27

CDR3: CSAGGAVRTDTQYF
DNA: TGCAGCGCCGGCGGCGCGGTCCGAACAGATACGCAGTATTTT
size: few
J: TRBJ2-3
D: -
V: TRBV29-1

CDR3: CASSLFSTVSNNEQFF
DNA: TGCGCCAGCAGCTTGTTCTCGACAGTCTCAAACAATGAGCAGTTCTTC
size: -
J: TRBJ2-1
D: -
V: TRBV5-1

CDR3: CSVERGRRSSYNEQFF
DNA: TGCAGCGTTGAAAGGGGTCGGAGAAGCTCCTACAATGAGCAGTTCTTC
size: few
J: TRBJ2-1
D: -
V: TRBV29-1

CDR3: CSVEGGRNIQYF
DNA: TGCAGCGTTGAAGGAGGGAGAAACATTCAGTACTTC
size: few
J: TRBJ2-4
D: -
V: TRBV29-1

CDR3: CASSKSGTGLQETQYF
DNA: TGTGCCAGCAGCAAATCGGGGACAGGGCTTCAAGAGACCCAGTACTTC
size: few
J: TRBJ2-5
D: -
V: TRBV21-1

CDR3: CASSGPTGSSYNEQFF
DNA: TGTGCCAGCAGCGGACCGACAGGTAGCTCCTACAATGAGCAGTTCTTC
size: -
J: TRBJ2-1
D: -
V: TRBV13

CDR3: CASTMGPPYEQYF
DNA: TGTGCCAGCACCATGGGTCCACCCTACGAGCAGTACTTC
size: -
J: TRBJ2-7
D: -
V: TRBV6-1

CDR3: CASSLLRGRTSYEQYF
DNA: TGTGCCAGCAGCTTACTCAGGGGCCGAACCTCCTACGAGCAGTACTTC
size: -
J: TRBJ2-7
D: -
V: TRBV7-2

CDR3: CASSVAPNSYNEQFF
DNA: TGTGCCAGCAGCGTAGCCCCGAACAGCTACAATGAGCAGTTCTTC
size: -
J: TRBJ2-1
D: -
V: TRBV9

CDR3: CASSGPTRYNEQFF
DNA: TGTGCCAGCAGTGGGCCGACTAGATACAATGAGCAGTTCTTC
size: -
J: TRBJ2-1
D: -
V: TRBV25-1

CDR3: CSAVSTGSLYEQYF
DNA: TGCAGCGCAGTATCGACAGGGTCCCTCTACGAGCAGTACTTC
size: few
J: TRBJ2-7
D: TRBD1
V: TRBV29-1

CDR3: CASSDRASYEQYF
DNA: TGTGCCAGCAGCGACAGGGCCTCCTACGAGCAGTACTTC
size: few
J: TRBJ2-7
D: TRBD1
V: TRBV6-5

CDR3: CASSSRSSYEQYF
DNA: TGTGCCAGCAGTTCCCGTAGCTCCTACGAGCAGTACTTC
size: -
J: TRBJ2-7
D: -
V: TRBV6-1

CDR3: CASTRDSGTEAFF
DNA: TGTGCCAGCACCCGAGACAGTGGCACTGAAGCTTTCTTT
size: -
J: TRBJ1-1
D: -
V: TRBV2

CDR3: CAWSREEISYNEQFF
DNA: TGTGCCTGGAGCCGTGAAGAGATTTCCTACAATGAGCAGTTCTTC
size: -
J: TRBJ2-1
D: -
V: TRBV30

CDR3: CAWRGLTMAEKLFF
DNA: TGTGCCTGGAGGGGACTTACGATGGCGGAAAAACTGTTTTTT
size: -
J: TRBJ1-4
D: -
V: TRBV30

CDR3: CASSFYTEETQYF
DNA: TGCGCCAGCAGCTTTTACACCGAAGAGACCCAGTACTTC
size: once
J: TRBJ2-5
D: -
V: TRBV5-1

CDR3: CSVSQDRGYVGTGELFF
DNA: TGCAGCGTTTCTCAGGACAGGGGGTATGTGGGCACCGGGGAGCTGTTTTTT
size: -
J: TRBJ2-2
D: TRBD1
V: TRBV29-1

CDR3: CASSYHREDYGYTF
DNA: TGTGCCAGCAGTTACCACAGGGAAGACTATGGCTACACCTTC
size: -
J: TRBJ1-2
D: -
V: TRBV6-5

CDR3: CSVEDGRNEKLFF
DNA: TGCAGCGTTGAAGATGGGCGGAATGAAAAACTGTTTTTT
size: -
J: TRBJ1-4
D: -
V: TRBV29-1

CDR3: CASIDSGTSYEQYF
DNA: TGTGCCAGCATCGATAGCGGGACCTCCTACGAGCAGTACTTC
size: -
J: TRBJ2-7
D: TRBD2
V: TRBV7-8

CDR3: CASSLEDTQYF
DNA: TGTGCCAGCAGCTTGGAAGATACGCAGTATTTT
size: few
J: TRBJ2-3
D: -
V: TRBV5-6

CDR3: CSARDRAQYF
DNA: TGCAGCGCGAGGGACAGGGCGCAGTATTTT
size: once
J: TRBJ2-3
D: TRBD1
V: TRBV29-1